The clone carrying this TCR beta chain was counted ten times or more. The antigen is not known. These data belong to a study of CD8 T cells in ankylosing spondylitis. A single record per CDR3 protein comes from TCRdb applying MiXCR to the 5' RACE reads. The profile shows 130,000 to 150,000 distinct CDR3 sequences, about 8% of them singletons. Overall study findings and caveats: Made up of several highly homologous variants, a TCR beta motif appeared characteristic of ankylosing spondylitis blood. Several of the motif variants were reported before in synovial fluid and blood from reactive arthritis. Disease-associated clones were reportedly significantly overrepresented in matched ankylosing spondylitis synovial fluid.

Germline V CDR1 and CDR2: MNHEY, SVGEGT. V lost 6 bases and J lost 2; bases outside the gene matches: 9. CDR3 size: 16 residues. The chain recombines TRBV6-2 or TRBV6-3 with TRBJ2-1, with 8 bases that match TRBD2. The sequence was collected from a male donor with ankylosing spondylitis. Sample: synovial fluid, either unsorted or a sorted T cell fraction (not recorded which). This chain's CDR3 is CASRKATSATYNEQFF. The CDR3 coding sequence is TGTGCCAGCAGGAAGGCGACTAGCGCTACCTACAATGAGCAGTTCTTC.